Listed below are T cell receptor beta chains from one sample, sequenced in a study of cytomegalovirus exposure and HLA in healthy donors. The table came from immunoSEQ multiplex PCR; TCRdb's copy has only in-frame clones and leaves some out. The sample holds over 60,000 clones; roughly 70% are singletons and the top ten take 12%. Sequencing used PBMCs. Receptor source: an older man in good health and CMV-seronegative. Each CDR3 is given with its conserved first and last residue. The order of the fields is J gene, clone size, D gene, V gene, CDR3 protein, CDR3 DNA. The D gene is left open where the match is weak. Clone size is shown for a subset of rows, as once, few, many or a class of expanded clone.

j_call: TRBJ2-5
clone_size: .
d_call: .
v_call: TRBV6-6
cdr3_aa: CASSYPGEGETQYF
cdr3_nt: TGTGCCAGCAGTTACCCAGGGGAGGGAGAGACCCAGTACTTC

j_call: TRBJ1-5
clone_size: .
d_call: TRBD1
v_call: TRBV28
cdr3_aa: CASRGGQYLSQPQHF
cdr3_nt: TGTGCCAGCAGAGGGGGACAGTATTTGTCGCAGCCCCAGCATTTT

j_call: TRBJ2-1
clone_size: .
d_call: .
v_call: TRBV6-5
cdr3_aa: CASSYRGYNEQFF
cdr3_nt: TGTGCCAGCAGTTACAGGGGGTACAATGAGCAGTTCTTC

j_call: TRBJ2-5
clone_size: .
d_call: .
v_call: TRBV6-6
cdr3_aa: CASRQGEGLGQETQYF
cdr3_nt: TGTGCCAGCAGACAGGGGGAGGGGCTCGGCCAAGAGACCCAGTACTTC

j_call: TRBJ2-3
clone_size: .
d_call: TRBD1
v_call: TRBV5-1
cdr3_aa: CASSYGQGADTQYF
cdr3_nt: TGCGCCAGCAGCTATGGACAGGGAGCAGATACGCAGTATTTT

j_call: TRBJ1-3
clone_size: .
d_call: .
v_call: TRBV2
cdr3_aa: CASSGQLGNTIYF
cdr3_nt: TGTGCCAGCAGTGGACAACTTGGAAACACCATATATTTT

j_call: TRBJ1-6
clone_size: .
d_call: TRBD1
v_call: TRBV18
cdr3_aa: CASSRLTRDRSVSNSPLHF
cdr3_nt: TGTGCCAGCTCACGATTGACCCGGGACAGAAGCGTTTCGAATTCACCCCTCCACTTT

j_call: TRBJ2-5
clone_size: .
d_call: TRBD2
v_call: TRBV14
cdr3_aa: CASSQPSGGPQETQYF
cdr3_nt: TGTGCCAGCAGCCAGCCGAGCGGGGGCCCCCAAGAGACCCAGTACTTC

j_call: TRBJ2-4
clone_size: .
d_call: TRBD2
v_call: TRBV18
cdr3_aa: CASSPPSGGGNIQYF
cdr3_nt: TGTGCCAGCTCACCACCTAGCGGGGGCGGGAACATTCAGTACTTC

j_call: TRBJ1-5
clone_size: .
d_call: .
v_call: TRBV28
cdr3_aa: CASSPPPGRVGQPQHF
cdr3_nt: TGTGCCAGCAGTCCCCCCCCAGGGAGGGTAGGTCAGCCCCAGCATTTT

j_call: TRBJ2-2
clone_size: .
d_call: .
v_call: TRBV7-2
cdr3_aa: CASSLAASGELFF
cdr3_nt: TGTGCCAGCAGCTTAGCGGCCTCCGGGGAGCTGTTTTTT

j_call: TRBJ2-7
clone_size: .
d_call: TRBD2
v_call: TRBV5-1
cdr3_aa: CASSYREASNSYEQYF
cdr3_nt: TGCGCCAGCAGCTACCGGGAGGCCAGCAACTCCTACGAGCAGTACTTC

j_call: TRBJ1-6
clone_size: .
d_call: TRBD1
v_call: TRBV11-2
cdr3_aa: CASSLEDRASPLHF
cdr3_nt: TGTGCCAGCAGCTTAGAGGACAGGGCTTCACCCCTCCACTTT

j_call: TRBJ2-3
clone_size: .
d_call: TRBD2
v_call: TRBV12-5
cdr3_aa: CASGLGTSGGAGDTQYF
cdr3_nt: TGTGCTAGTGGTTTGGGGACTAGCGGGGGGGCTGGAGATACGCAGTATTTT

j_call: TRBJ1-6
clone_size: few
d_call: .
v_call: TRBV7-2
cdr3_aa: CASSQVNSPLHF
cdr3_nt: TGTGCCAGCAGCCAGGTTAATTCACCCCTCCACTTT

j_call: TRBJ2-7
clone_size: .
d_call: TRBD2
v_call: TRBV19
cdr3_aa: CASSAYYQRREGHEQYF
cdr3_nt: TGTGCCAGTAGTGCCTACTACCAACGGCGGGAGGGCCACGAGCAGTACTTC

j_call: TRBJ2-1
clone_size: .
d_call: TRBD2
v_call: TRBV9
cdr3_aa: CASSVAGSGTSFNNEQFF
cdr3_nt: TGTGCCAGCAGCGTAGCCGGCTCCGGGACTAGCTTCAACAATGAGCAGTTCTTC

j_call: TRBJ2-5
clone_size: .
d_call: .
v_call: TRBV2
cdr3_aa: CASRAVSGQETQYF
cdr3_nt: TGTGCCAGCAGGGCGGTTAGCGGCCAAGAGACCCAGTACTTC

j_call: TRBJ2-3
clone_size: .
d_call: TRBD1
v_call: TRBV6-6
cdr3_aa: CASRRQGPSTDTQYF
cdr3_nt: TGTGCCAGCAGAAGACAGGGGCCCAGCACAGATACGCAGTATTTT

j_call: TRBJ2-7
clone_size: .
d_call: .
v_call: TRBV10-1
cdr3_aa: CASSESRGWLEQYF
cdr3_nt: TGCGCCAGCAGTGAGTCCAGGGGCTGGCTCGAGCAGTACTTC

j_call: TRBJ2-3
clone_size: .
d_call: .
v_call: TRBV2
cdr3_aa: CASCHRESSTDTQYF
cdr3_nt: TGTGCCAGCTGTCACAGGGAATCTAGCACAGATACGCAGTATTTT

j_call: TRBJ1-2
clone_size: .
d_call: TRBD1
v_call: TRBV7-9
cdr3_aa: CSSSLARQGSGYTF
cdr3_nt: TGTTCCAGCAGCTTAGCCCGACAGGGTTCCGGCTACACCTTC

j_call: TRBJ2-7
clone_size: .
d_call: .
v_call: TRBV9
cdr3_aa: CASSAADSLTYEQYF
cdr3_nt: TGTGCCAGCAGCGCAGCGGACAGTTTAACCTACGAGCAGTACTTC

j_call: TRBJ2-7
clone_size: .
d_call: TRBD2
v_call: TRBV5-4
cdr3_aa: CASSSGLAGDRVYF
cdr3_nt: TGTGCCAGCAGCTCGGGACTAGCGGGAGATCGGGTGTACTTC

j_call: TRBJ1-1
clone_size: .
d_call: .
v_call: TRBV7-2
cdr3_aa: CASSEQGTNTEAFF
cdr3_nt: TGTGCCAGCAGCGAACAGGGTACGAACACTGAAGCTTTCTTT

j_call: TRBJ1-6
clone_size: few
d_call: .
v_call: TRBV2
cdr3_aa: CASIQEKNSPLHF
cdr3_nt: TGTGCCAGCATTCAGGAAAAGAATTCACCCCTCCACTTT

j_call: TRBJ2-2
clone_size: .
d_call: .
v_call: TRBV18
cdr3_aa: CASSPGDSNTGELFF
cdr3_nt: TGTGCCAGCTCACCAGGAGACTCGAACACCGGGGAGCTGTTTTTT

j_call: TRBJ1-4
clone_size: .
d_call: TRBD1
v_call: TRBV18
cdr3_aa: CASSRTGGNEKLFF
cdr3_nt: TGTGCCAGCTCTCGGACAGGGGGCAATGAAAAACTGTTTTTT